The 25 T cell receptor beta chains below come from one sample, sequenced in a study of blood T cell repertoires in COVID-19. The table came from immunoSEQ multiplex PCR; TCRdb's copy has only in-frame clones and leaves some out. The sample lists some 160,000 clones; roughly nine tenths were seen once. The sample was peripheral blood. These TCRs come from a woman in her 70s with acute or convalescent COVID-19.

The rearrangement joins TRBV29-1 to TRBJ2-1; 10 bases fit TRBD1. V shed 8 bases, J shed 8 bases, and the junction held 12 bases outside the gene matches. Germline CDR1 reads SQVTM; CDR2 reads ANQGSEA. The CDR3 loop spans 14 amino acids. CDR3 loop: CSTTTGTGDYEQFF. Written as DNA, the CDR3 is TGCAGCACCACAACCGGGACAGGGGATTATGAGCAGTTCTTC.

This chain uses TRBV6-5 with TRBJ1-1; no clear D gene. Trimming stripped 8 bases from V and 0 bases from J, with 13 bases between. This CDR3 region has 14 residues. CDR1 MNHEY and CDR2 SVGAGI come from the germline V gene. The CDR3 protein is CASGPGAMNTEAFF. In nucleotides, the CDR3 is TGTGCCAGCGGGCCAGGCGCTATGAACACTGAAGCTTTCTTT.

The V gene is TRBV19, the J gene TRBJ1-2; TRBD1 might be the D (5 bases). The CDR3 covers 14 residues. CDR1 is LNHDA and CDR2 is SQIVND in the germline V gene (reference sequence). With 3 bases removed from V and 4 bases from J, the gap between germline ends came to 12 bases. The CDR3 sequence is CASSISTGLYGYTF. The CDR3 DNA follows: TGTGCCAGTAGTATTTCCACGGGACTCTATGGCTACACCTTC.

This clone occurred many times. The chain combines TRBV24-1 with TRBJ1-4; 10 bases align to TRBD1. The CDR3 spans 20 residues. The germline gives CDR1 KGHDR, CDR2 SFDVKD. V lost 7 bases and J lost 10; bases outside the gene matches: 26. The CDR3 sequence: CATRTGCERTPTGGVGKLFF. CDR3 coding DNA: TGTGCCACCAGGACGGGTTGCGAACGGACCCCGACAGGGGGCGTTGGAAAACTGTTTTTT.

This clone occurred a few times. CDR3 DNA sequence: TGCGCCAGCAGCTTGGGAGACAGGGGTTCACCCCTCCACTTT. Amino acid sequence: CASSLGDRGSPLHF. The chain couples TRBV5-1 to TRBJ1-6; 8 bases fit TRBD1. The germline V gene encodes CDR1 SGHRS and CDR2 YFSETQ. J was trimmed by 9 bases and V by 0 bases; bases with no gene match: 2. This CDR3 spans 14 amino acids.

This clone appeared a single time. The chain couples TRBV6-6 to TRBJ1-1, with 8 bases that match TRBD1. After removal of 0 bases from V and 4 bases from J, the junction contained 7 bases not matched to a gene. The CDR3 length is 16 residues. Looked up from germline, CDR1 is MNHNY and CDR2 is SVGAGI (reference sequence). The CDR3: CASSYSARTGRTEAFF. CDR3 DNA: TGTGCCAGCAGTTACTCGGCCCGGACAGGGCGCACTGAAGCTTTCTTT.

The rearrangement joins TRBV2 to TRBJ2-7; 7 bases are a match to TRBD1. CDR3 length: 16 amino acids. CDR1 is SNHLY and CDR2 is FYNNEI in the germline V gene. With 3 bases clipped from V and 2 bases from J, the junction kept 10 bases outside the gene matches. This CDR3 is CASSDKGGPSTYEQYF. In nucleotides, the CDR3 is TGTGCCAGCAGTGATAAAGGGGGCCCATCTACCTACGAGCAGTACTTC.

The chain employs TRBV4-2 and TRBJ1-2, with 8 bases aligning to TRBD1. Germline V gene sequence: CDR1 LGHNA, CDR2 YNFKEQ. This CDR3 has 15 residues. V lost 4 bases and J lost 2; bases outside the gene matches: 6. The CDR3 DNA reads TGTGCCAGCAGCCCCCGGACAGGGTTGAACTATGGCTACACCTTC. Translated: CASSPRTGLNYGYTF.

This sequence joins TRBV19 and TRBJ2-4, with D possibly being TRBD2 (6 bases). V was shortened by 3 bases and J by 9 bases, with 15 bases between the two germline ends. Germline loops: CDR1 LNHDA, CDR2 SQIVND (reference sequence). The CDR3 consists of 14 residues. The CDR3 nucleotides read TGTGCCAGTAGTATTAGTGGATCGGGAGCCATTCAGTACTTC. This encodes CASSISGSGAIQYF.

This clone has only one observation. The chain is built from TRBV4-2 and TRBJ1-5; 9 nucleotides match TRBD1. The V and J ends lost 3 bases and 4 bases, in that order; junction bases with no gene match: 4. The CDR3 contains 15 residues. CDR1 and CDR2 (germline): LGHNA, YNFKEQ. This chain's CDR3 is CASSQPGQGNQPQHF. CDR3 DNA sequence: TGTGCCAGCAGCCAGCCGGGACAGGGAAATCAGCCCCAGCATTTT.

The chain links TRBV5-1 to TRBJ2-5; 11 nucleotides agree with TRBD1. This CDR3 comprises 18 residues. Germline loops: CDR1 SGHRS, CDR2 YFSETQ. The V gene end was trimmed by 5 bases and the J gene end by 2 bases; junction bases not matched to a gene: 14. Here the CDR3 DNA reads TGCGCCAGCAGGAAACAAGGACAGGGGGCATCATGGCAAGAGACCCAGTACTTC. Residues: CASRKQGQGASWQETQYF.

J is TRBJ1-6 and V is TRBV7-2, with D unclear. The CDR3 has 15 residues. Germline CDR1 SGHTA, CDR2 FQGNSA. V was cut by 0 bases and J by 7 bases, with 10 bases left in between. CDR3 sequence (DNA): TGTGCCAGCAGCTTAGCGCCGGGAGTAAATTCACCCCTCCACTTT. Its translation: CASSLAPGVNSPLHF.

The chain joins TRBV7-2 to TRBJ1-5, with D uncertain. The V end was cut by 5 bases, the J end by 5 bases, with 7 bases between. The CDR3 contains 12 residues. Germline CDR1 SGHTA, CDR2 FQGNSA. DNA for the CDR3: TGTGCCAGCAGCGGCGGATATCAGCCCCAGCATTTT. Protein product: CASSGGYQPQHF.

Only one count was recorded for this clone. The chain has TRBV19 and TRBJ2-3; 7 bases match TRBD2. J was trimmed by 0 bases and V by 4 bases; bases with no gene match: 7. The V gene's germline CDR1 is LNHDA and CDR2 SQIVND (reference sequence). The CDR3 totals 16 residues. The CDR3 spells CASSRGSGTSTDTQYF. The DNA of the CDR3 is TGTGCCAGTAGTAGAGGAAGCGGGACGAGCACAGATACGCAGTATTTT.

The chain combines TRBV4-1 with TRBJ2-1; D remains unclear. This CDR3 comprises 16 residues. The V gene lost 1 base and the J gene lost 2 bases, with 12 bases spanning the gap. The V gene's germline CDR1 is MGHRA and CDR2 YSYEKL. CDR3 sequence (DNA): TGCGCCAGCAGCCAAGGCCCTAGGCCGCCCTACAATGAGCAGTTCTTC. This sequence encodes CASSQGPRPPYNEQFF.

V gene TRBV27 combines with J gene TRBJ2-7; D possibly corresponds to TRBD1 (5 bases). Germline V lookup: CDR1 MNHEY, CDR2 SMNVEV (reference sequence). CDR3 length equals 14 residues. V was pared by 4 bases and J by 2 bases, with 12 bases between. The CDR3 region has the DNA TGTGCCAGCAGTTCTCATCAGGGAACCTACGAGCAGTACTTC. This encodes CASSSHQGTYEQYF.

The chain employs TRBV12-3 or TRBV12-4 and TRBJ1-2, with D perhaps TRBD1 (5 bases). The CDR3 is 13 residues long. Trimming took 6 bases from V and 5 from J, leaving 13 bases between them. In nucleotides, the CDR3 is TGTGCCAGCAGATTGAGACAGTCGTATGGCTACACCTTC. As protein: CASRLRQSYGYTF.

The CDR3 sequence: CASSTGGGYTF. DNA for the CDR3: TGTGCCAGCAGCACAGGTGGTGGCTACACCTTC. V gene TRBV12-3 or TRBV12-4 combines with J gene TRBJ1-2; D might be TRBD1 (5 bases). The V end lost 6 bases, the J end lost 7 bases, and 9 bases lay between the germline ends. The CDR3 has 11 residues.

This clone has only one observation. The chain links TRBV6-2 or TRBV6-3 to TRBJ2-6, with no clear D. The CDR3 contains 14 residues. Trimming shortened V by 6 bases and J by 2 bases, and 8 bases separated the two germline ends. Germline V lookup: CDR1 MNHEY, CDR2 SVGEGT. The chain's CDR3 is CASSPSPGANVLTF. In DNA form, the CDR3 reads TGTGCCAGCAGCCCTTCTCCTGGGGCCAACGTCCTGACTTTC.

The gene calls are TRBV6-5 and TRBJ2-5; possible D gene TRBD2, 5 bases. With 0 bases removed from V and 2 bases from J, the gap between germline ends came to 10 bases. Germline CDR1 is MNHEY and CDR2 is SVGAGI. CDR3 length: 15 residues. The chain's CDR3 is CASSYSGGLQETQYF. The CDR3 coding sequence is TGTGCCAGCAGTTACTCGGGCGGGCTACAAGAGACCCAGTACTTC.

V usage is TRBV27 and J usage is TRBJ2-1; 9 positions match TRBD1. The germline CDR1 and CDR2 sequences are MNHEY and SMNVEV (reference sequence). Trimming cost V 4 bases and J 2 bases; bases outside gene matches: 3. The CDR3 consists of 15 residues. The CDR3 region is CASSSGQGAYNEQFF. For the CDR3, the DNA is TGTGCCAGCAGTTCGGGACAGGGAGCCTACAATGAGCAGTTCTTC.

The count of this clone is one. The chain couples TRBV19 to TRBJ2-4, with a possible D match to TRBD1 (5 bases). Trimming removed 5 bases at V and 3 bases at J, with 17 bases between. Looked up from germline, CDR1 is LNHDA and CDR2 is SQIVND (reference sequence). The CDR3 runs 16 residues. The CDR3 protein is CASSPAGRVGKNIQYF. In DNA, the CDR3 is TGTGCCAGTAGTCCCGCTGGCAGGGTGGGCAAAAACATTCAGTACTTC.

The chain couples TRBV9 to TRBJ2-1; 14 bases map to TRBD2. Trimming took 3 bases from V and 0 from J; bases not matched to a gene: 14. Per germline, CDR1 SGDLS and CDR2 YYNGEE. The CDR3 extends over 21 amino acids. As DNA, the CDR3 is TGTGCCAGCAGCGCTAGGCCGACCGGGACTAGCGGGGGAAGCTCCTACAATGAGCAGTTCTTC. It encodes CASSARPTGTSGGSSYNEQFF.

This clone was observed a few times. The gene calls are TRBV15 and TRBJ2-2, with 11 nucleotides matching TRBD2. The V gene end was trimmed by 0 bases and the J gene end by 2 bases; junction bases not matched to a gene: 8. Germline V gives CDR1 LNHNV, CDR2 YYDKDF (reference sequence). CDR3 size: 19 residues. This CDR3 reads CATSRDLGLAGGNTGELFF. The CDR3 DNA reads TGTGCCACCAGCAGAGATCTAGGCCTAGCGGGGGGAAACACCGGGGAGCTGTTTTTT. Full variable domain (missing parts from reference TRBV15 and TRBJ2-2): DAMVIQNPRYQVTQFGKPVTLSCSQTLNHNVMYWYQQKSSQAPKLLFHYYDKDFNNEADTPDNFQSRRPNTSFCFLDIRSPGLGDTAMYLCATSRDLGLAGGNTGELFFGEGSRLTVL.

The V call is TRBV19, the J call TRBJ2-1; 10 bases line up with TRBD2. After removal of 4 bases from V and 7 bases from J, the junction contained 10 bases not matched to a gene. The CDR3 is 16 residues long. CDR1 is LNHDA, CDR2 SQIVND, per germline (reference sequence). CDR3 sequence reads: CASSKASGSLGNEQFF. Here the CDR3 DNA reads TGTGCCAGTAGTAAGGCTAGCGGGAGTTTGGGTAATGAGCAGTTCTTC.